A single count supports the clone carrying this T cell receptor (beta chain). This sample is part of a study of blood T cell repertoires in COVID-19. Study information: Samples came from the United States, Italy and Spain, spanning acute and convalescent COVID-19. T cells, B-cell-depleted T cells, or PBMCs supplied cDNA or gDNA.

The germline gives CDR1 SNHLY, CDR2 FYNNEI. CDR3 size: 13 residues. With 7 bases removed from V and 0 bases from J, the gap between germline ends came to 9 bases. Authors' processing steps: Amplification with reference gene primers provided the estimates of nucleated cell counts. Generated by immunoSEQ multiplex PCR, the TCRdb table keeps only in-frame clones and is missing some. The V and J calls and the clone size are those of that table, but D and trimming were determined from the DNA. In the table there are 150,000 to 200,000 clones, about 85% of which are singletons. The chain combines TRBV2 with TRBJ1-1; D is undetermined. The sequenced material came from peripheral blood. The sequence was collected from a man aged 70 or older with active or convalescent COVID-19. CDR3 residues: CASKNSMNTEAFF. CDR3 bases: TGTGCCAGCAAAAACAGCATGAACACTGAAGCTTTCTTT.